These 2 T cell receptor beta chains share one sample of origin, sequenced in a study of human T cells and chemical hapten exposure. TCRdb processed the RACE reads anew with MiXCR; each CDR3 protein has one entry. In the table there are 35,000 or so distinct CDR3 sequences, around 6.4% of which are singletons. The time point here: patch test 1, 2 weeks after DPC sensitization. The treatment: therapeutic diphenylcyclopropenone sensitization with weekly scalp DPC. Unfractionated whole blood yielded the extracted total RNA. The sequences come from whole blood, collected in connection with sensitization to the hapten diphenylcyclopropenone (DPC). Every receptor here comes from a woman aged 25 to 45 with alopecia areata. Some clones in this sample may be carry-over from other donors' samples.

V is TRBV28 and J is TRBJ2-7, with D maybe TRBD2 (5 bases). The CDR3 has 13 amino acids. V lost 4 bases and J lost 7, with 14 bases in between. Germline V gives CDR1 MDHEN, CDR2 SYDVKM. CDR3 sequence: CASSWAGPGEQYF. CDR3 sequence (DNA): TGTGCCAGCAGTTGGGCGGGCCCGGGGGAGCAGTACTTC. Variable domain in full (rest from reference TRBV28 and TRBJ2-7): DVKVTQSSRYLVKRTGEKVFLECVQDMDHENMFWYRQDPGLGLRLIYFSYDVKMKEKGDIPEGYSVSREKKERFSLILESASTNQTSMYLCASSWAGPGEQYFGPGTRLTVT.

This clonotype showed up just a few times. The chain joins TRBV20-1 to TRBJ2-2; 7 bases line up with TRBD1. The CDR3 extends over 15 amino acids. Losses at the gene ends were 4 bases for V and 5 bases for J; bases not matched to a gene: 10. Germline V gives CDR1 DFQATT, CDR2 SNEGSKA (reference sequence). This chain's CDR3 is CSAKSKGARTGELFF. CDR3 DNA: TGCAGTGCTAAATCTAAGGGGGCGCGAACCGGGGAGCTGTTTTTT.